The 15 T cell receptor beta chains in this list originate from one sample, sequenced in a study of blood T cell repertoires in COVID-19. Sequenced by immunoSEQ multiplex PCR; TCRdb stores in-frame clones only, minus some. The table includes hundreds of thousands of clones, over 80% detected once. Sequencing was done on a sample of PBMCs or T cells enriched from blood (not recorded which). These receptors all come from a man aged 50-60 years who had been exposed to COVID-19.

The chain is built from TRBV7-9 and TRBJ2-2; D is possibly TRBD1 (7 bases). The V and J ends lost 4 bases and 4 bases respectively, with 13 bases between them. This CDR3 spans 15 amino acids. CDR1 and CDR2 (germline): SEHNR, FQNEAQ (reference sequence). CDR3 in amino acids: CASSSTGRFTGELFF. In nucleotides, the CDR3 is TGTGCCAGCAGCTCGACAGGGAGGTTCACCGGGGAGCTGTTTTTT.

The chain combines TRBV18 with TRBJ1-2; TRBD1 aligns across 9 bases. Trimming took 6 bases from V and 6 from J; bases not matched to a gene: 5. This CDR3 spans 13 amino acids. Germline V gives CDR1 KGHSH, CDR2 LQKENI. The CDR3 coding sequence is TGTGCCAGCTCCGGGACAGGGCGAAATGGCTACACCTTC. Amino acid sequence: CASSGTGRNGYTF.

This sequence joins TRBV28 and TRBJ1-2, with unresolved D. The CDR3 spans 14 residues. The germline CDR1 and CDR2 sequences are MDHEN and SYDVKM. The V and J ends lost 0 bases and 4 bases respectively, with 9 bases between them. DNA of the CDR3: TGTGCCAGCAGTTTATGGGAGGGAGGCTATGGCTACACCTTC. Translating gives CASSLWEGGYGYTF.

About this clone: This sample includes further DNA sequences coding for the same CDR3. The J gene is TRBJ2-1, the V gene TRBV7-9, with 8 bases lining up with TRBD1. In germline, CDR1 is SEHNR, CDR2 FQNEAQ (reference sequence). The junction had 1 base not matched to a gene; V was cut back by 1 base and J by 2 bases. The CDR3 totals 15 residues. CDR3 residues: CASSLGQGTYNEQFF. The CDR3 nucleotides are TGTGCCAGCAGCTTAGGACAGGGGACCTACAATGAGCAGTTCTTC. Full variable domain (outside the CDR3, taken from reference TRBV7-9 and TRBJ2-1): DTGVSQNPRHKITKRGQNVTFRCDPISEHNRLYWYRQTLGQGPEFLTYFQNEAQLEKSRLLSDRFSAERPKGSFSTLEIQRTEQGDSAMYLCASSLGQGTYNEQFFGPGTRLTVL.

There are a few counts of this clone. The chain employs TRBV15 and TRBJ2-1; 11 bases match TRBD2. The germline CDR1 and CDR2 sequences are LNHNV and YYDKDF (reference sequence). The CDR3 runs to 13 residues. The junction had 5 bases not matched to a gene; V was cut back by 8 bases and J by 8 bases. Here the CDR3 reads CATRELAGDEQFF. CDR3 DNA: TGTGCCACCCGGGAACTAGCGGGGGATGAGCAGTTCTTC.

This chain connects TRBV28 to TRBJ1-2, with D maybe TRBD1 (5 bases). Trimming pared 6 bases from V and 3 bases from J, leaving 17 bases between. The germline CDR1 and CDR2 sequences are MDHEN and SYDVKM. The CDR3 spans 15 residues. CDR3 amino acids: CASSQTVAFYYGYTF. In DNA, the CDR3 is TGTGCCAGCAGCCAGACAGTTGCCTTCTACTATGGCTACACCTTC.

In its sample, this clone was seen once. The genes are TRBV28 and TRBJ1-6; D is perhaps TRBD1 (6 bases). The V gene lost 3 bases and the J gene lost 10 bases, with 10 bases spanning the gap. The CDR3 has 13 amino acids. Germline CDR1 reads MDHEN; CDR2 reads SYDVKM. The CDR3 reads CASSLGAGSPLHF. The CDR3 bases are TGTGCCAGCAGTTTGGGGGCAGGCTCACCCCTCCACTTT.

This clone has only one observation. This chain links TRBV25-1 with TRBJ1-2; D remains unclear. CDR3 length: 15 amino acids. The germline V and J ends were trimmed by 0 bases and 8 bases, with 16 bases remaining between them. Germline V gene lookup returns CDR1 MGHDK and CDR2 SYGVNS. The CDR3 sequence: CASSEYERVSGGYTF. The CDR3 nucleotides are TGTGCCAGCAGTGAATACGAGAGGGTCTCCGGAGGCTACACCTTC.

As for this clone: Other DNA sequences in this sample translate to the same CDR3. This chain joins TRBV7-3 and TRBJ1-1, with D perhaps TRBD1 (5 bases). The CDR3 is 13 amino acids. CDR1 is SGHTA and CDR2 is FQGTGA in the germline V gene. The V and J ends lost 2 bases and 4 bases respectively, with 8 bases between them. This chain's CDR3 is CASSLQGGTEAFF. The CDR3 coding sequence is TGTGCCAGCAGCTTACAGGGAGGCACTGAAGCTTTCTTT.

V is TRBV3-1 (or the pseudogene TRBV3-2) and J is TRBJ1-1; D unclear. The germline V and J ends were trimmed by 2 bases and 4 bases, with 11 bases remaining between them. The CDR3 covers 14 residues. Germline V gene lookup returns CDR1 LGHDT and CDR2 YNNKEL (reference sequence). The CDR3 sequence is CASSQNRDTTEAFF. The CDR3 coding sequence is TGTGCCAGCAGCCAAAACAGAGACACCACTGAAGCTTTCTTT.

The V gene is TRBV5-1, the J gene TRBJ1-1; D is possibly TRBD1 (6 bases). This CDR3 has 14 amino acids. Germline V lookup: CDR1 SGHRS, CDR2 YFSETQ. The V and J ends lost 0 bases and 1 base respectively, with 7 bases between them. CDR3: CASSLDRENTEAFF. In nucleotides, the CDR3 is TGCGCCAGCAGCTTGGACAGGGAGAACACTGAAGCTTTCTTT.

The chain has TRBV5-1 and TRBJ2-1; D remains ambiguous. Germline V lookup: CDR1 SGHRS, CDR2 YFSETQ. Between the trimmed V and J ends, which lost 0 bases and 0 bases, there was a span of 7 bases. The CDR3 loop spans 15 amino acids. The CDR3 bases are TGCGCCAGCAGCTTGGACTCTTTCTCCTACAATGAGCAGTTCTTC. This sequence encodes CASSLDSFSYNEQFF.

This chain joins TRBV7-9 and TRBJ2-5; TRBD1 matches at 7 bases. Germline lookup yields CDR1 SEHNR and CDR2 FQNEAQ (reference sequence). After removal of 5 bases from V and 4 bases from J, the junction contained 7 bases not matched to a gene. This CDR3 contains 14 residues. The CDR3 loop is CASSPGQTPETQYF. As DNA, the CDR3 is TGTGCCAGCAGCCCGGGACAGACGCCAGAGACCCAGTACTTC.

The V and J genes are TRBV11-2 and TRBJ1-1, with unresolved D. This CDR3 contains 14 residues. The germline V and J ends were trimmed by 3 bases and 0 bases, with 8 bases remaining between them. The germline V gene encodes CDR1 SGHAT and CDR2 FQNNGV. The CDR3 region is CASSFTNMNTEAFF. For the CDR3, the DNA is TGTGCCAGCAGCTTTACAAACATGAACACTGAAGCTTTCTTT.

This chain links TRBV5-1 with TRBJ1-1; 10 positions match TRBD1. The trim removed 2 bases at V and 0 bases at J, leaving 7 bases unmatched. Germline CDR1 is SGHRS and CDR2 is YFSETQ. The CDR3 totals 17 residues. The CDR3 DNA is TGCGCCAGCAGCTTCGGGACAGGGGTTATCATGAACACTGAAGCTTTCTTT. Protein: CASSFGTGVIMNTEAFF.